This T cell receptor (beta chain) derives from a study of T cell repertoires in cytomegalovirus infection. Overall study: An indication of both CMV infection and matching HLA type came from public TCR beta signatures. Study results and limitations: Dominating the ex vivo response were TCR beta clonotypes that were CMV-specific and HLA-C-restricted. People with CMV and the relevant HLA were identified by cumulative public TCR beta family frequency.

TCRdb called the reads again in MiXCR, with one record for every CDR3 protein. The data show 65,000 to 90,000 distinct CDR3 sequences, with approximately 3.6% seen just once and roughly a fifth held by the top ten. The V end was cut by 4 bases, the J end by 2 bases, with 15 bases between. Germline V gives CDR1 SGHRS, CDR2 YFSETQ. The CDR3 runs 15 residues. As regards this clonotype: Its antigen is unidentified.

The sequenced sample consisted of PBMCs. The rearrangement links TRBV5-1 to TRBJ1-2, with D possibly matching TRBD1 (5 bases). The TCR comes from a human donor in good health (CMV status not recorded). Some clones in this sample may be carry-over from other donors' samples. The CDR3 loop is CASSPGLRQNYGYTF. Here the CDR3 DNA reads TGCGCCAGCAGCCCGGGACTCAGACAGAACTATGGCTACACCTTC.